This T cell receptor beta chain was profiled in a study of CD8 T cells in ankylosing spondylitis. As to this clonotype: Its specificity is unknown.

Germline CDR1 reads MNHEY; CDR2 reads SVGAGI. V was pared by 1 base and J by 4 bases, with 11 bases between. This CDR3 is 14 amino acids long. Study findings and constraints: Ankylosing spondylitis blood appeared to be characterized by a TCR beta motif of several highly homologous variants. Earlier reports found some motif variants in synovial fluid and blood in reactive arthritis. Reportedly, disease-linked clones are significantly enriched in ankylosing spondylitis patients' matched synovial fluid.

Library preparation for TCR beta used quantitative 5'-RACE with molecular barcodes. TCRdb analysed the 5' RACE reads with MiXCR anew, one entry per CDR3 protein. Here the sample spans 150,000 to 200,000 distinct CDR3 sequences, under 35% being singletons. Material for sequencing was synovial fluid, either unsorted or a sorted T cell fraction (not recorded which). The origin of this receptor is a male donor with ankylosing spondylitis. This chain connects TRBV6-5 to TRBJ2-7; D possibly uses TRBD1 or TRBD2 (6 bases each). CDR3 protein: CASSYWGREYEQYF. The CDR3, as DNA: TGTGCCAGCAGTTACTGGGGGCGGGAATACGAGCAGTACTTC.